The 22 T cell receptor beta chains reported below all come from one sample, sequenced in a study of tumor-infiltrating lymphocytes in primary liver carcinoma. Reverse transcription of around 500 ng total RNA with a constant-region primer produced TCR beta cDNA. Nested multiplex PCR, run for three rounds with slightly modified ARM-PCR, yielded TCR beta libraries. TRBV1-TRBV30 forward and Cbeta reverse primers drove the first two approximately 11-cycle rounds. TCRdb ran MiXCR on the multiplex PCR reads and lists one entry per CDR3 protein. Among about 190,000 distinct CDR3 sequences listed, over 80% were seen once. Unsorted bulk tissue, roughly 20-32 mg of it, served as the source for co-extraction of RNA and DNA. What was sequenced was tumor tissue from primary liver carcinoma. The origin of the receptors is a man in his forties or fifties with primary liver carcinoma and hepatitis B virus infection.

Comments on this clonotype: Without the conserved terminal phenylalanine or tryptophan, this CDR3 likely stems from a read error. The chain employs TRBV11-2 and TRBJ1-5; D perhaps matches TRBD1 (6 bases). The CDR3 length is 17 residues. Germline CDR1 SGHAT, CDR2 FQNNGV. Trimming left V 1 base short and J 10 bases short, with 23 bases between. CDR3 sequence: CASSLVGVTGSNRPQHS. The CDR3 nucleotides read TGTGCCAGCAGCTTAGTAGGGGTAACAGGGAGCAATCGACCCCAGCATTCT.

This chain links TRBV5-6 with TRBJ2-7, with TRBD1 as a possible D gene (6 bases). CDR1 SGHDT and CDR2 YYEEEE come from the germline V gene. CDR3 length equals 14 residues. V was pared by 7 bases and J by 7 bases, with 21 bases between. This CDR3 reads CASGTTGQLYEQYF. The CDR3 nucleotides read TGTGCCAGCGGGACCACGGGACAACTATATGAGCAGTACTTC.

A word on this clonotype: The junction departs from germline at one end; a sequencing error may be responsible. The chain recombines TRBV5-4 with TRBJ2-7; D might be TRBD2 (6 bases). This CDR3 region has 13 residues. Germline loops: CDR1 SGHNT, CDR2 YYREEE (reference sequence). The DNA of the CDR3 is TGTGCCAGTAGCATACGGGACTCCTACGAGCAGTGCTTC. It encodes CASSIRDSYEQCF. The variable domain in full, with the rest retrieved from reference TRBV5-4 and TRBJ2-7, is ETGVTQSPTHLIKTRGQQVTLRCSSQSGHNTVSWYQQALGQGPQFIFQYYREEENGRGNFPPRFSGLQFPNYSSELNVNALELDDSALYLCASSIRDSYEQCFGPGTRLTVT.

Comments on this clonotype: The CDR3 end shows no conserved phenylalanine or tryptophan, and so a read error is likely. V and J are TRBV29-1 and TRBJ2-5; no clear D. This CDR3 has 13 amino acids. CDR1 and CDR2 from the germline V gene are SQVTM and ANQGSEA. This chain's CDR3 is CSAEGRLEETQYS. CDR3 sequence (DNA): TGCAGCGCTGAAGGCAGGCTCGAGGAGACCCAGTACTCC.

As to this clonotype: The germline gene is not matched at one end of the junction; a read error may be the cause. The chain combines TRBV29-1 with TRBJ1-1; 7 nucleotides align to TRBD1. Germline CDR1 reads SQVTM; CDR2 reads ANQGSEA. The CDR3 is made up of 14 amino acids. As DNA, the CDR3 is TGCAACGTCAACAGGGGCGGGATGAACACTGAAGCGTTCTTT. It codes for CNVNRGGMNTEAFF.

About this clonotype: A read error may account for a junction end that differs from germline. This chain uses TRBV5-1 with TRBJ2-6, with TRBD2 identical over 8 bases. This CDR3 is built from 17 residues. Looked up from germline, CDR1 is SGHRS and CDR2 is YFSETQ. For the CDR3, the DNA is TGCGCCAGCAGCCCCCGGGAGGGGAACTCTGGGGTCAACGTCCTGACTTTC. It specifies CASSPREGNSGVNVLTF.

Remarks on this clonotype: Its ends do not fully match the called genes, so a read error is possible. The rearrangement uses TRBV6-2 or TRBV6-3 and TRBJ2-1; D may correspond to TRBD1 or TRBD2 (5 bases each). Per germline, CDR1 MNHEY and CDR2 SVGEGT. The CDR3 covers 15 residues. CDR3: CVSSSGLGLYNEQFF. DNA of the CDR3: TGTGTCAGCAGCTCCGGACTGGGGCTATACAATGAGCAGTTCTTC.

The chain has TRBV4-1 and TRBJ2-2, with TRBD1 identical over 12 bases. Germline V gene sequence: CDR1 MGHRA, CDR2 YSYEKL. V gave up 6 bases and J gave up 5 bases; unmatched junction bases: 7. The CDR3 spans 16 residues. The CDR3 reads CASSDGTGGDTGELFF. The CDR3 nucleotides read TGCGCCAGCAGTGACGGGACAGGGGGCGATACCGGGGAGCTGTTTTTT.

The chain is built from TRBV11-2 and TRBJ2-3; D might be TRBD2 (7 bases). Germline CDR1 reads SGHAT; CDR2 reads FQNNGV. Trimming shortened V by 10 bases and J by 2 bases, and 25 bases separated the two germline ends. The CDR3 extends over 17 amino acids. DNA of the CDR3: TGTGCCAACGGCTTAGATCCCCCGGGGGGCTACACAGATACGCAGTATTTT. Encoded protein: CANGLDPPGGYTDTQYF.

A word on this clonotype: The germline gene is not matched at one end of the junction; a read error may be the cause. This chain links TRBV11-2 with TRBJ1-2; D uncertain. CDR3 length equals 16 residues. The germline gives CDR1 SGHAT, CDR2 FQNNGV. The CDR3 here is CASSLYSGAYSRGYIF. CDR3 nucleotide sequence: TGTGCCAGCAGCTTATATTCGGGAGCCTATTCTCGAGGCTACATCTTC.

In this sample, this clonotype turned up once. The germline gene is not matched at one end of the junction; a read error may be the cause. The CDR3 nucleotides read TGTGCCAACAGCTCAGTAGGGGTAACAGGGAGCAATCAGCCCCAGTATTTT. Translation: CANSSVGVTGSNQPQYF. The chain combines TRBV11-2 with TRBJ1-5; D might be TRBD1 (6 bases). The DNA end is more similar to TRBJ2-3, so the J call may be wrong. Germline assignment: CDR1 SGHAT and CDR2 FQNNGV. CDR3 length equals 17 residues.

The rearrangement joins TRBV5-4 to TRBJ2-3; possibly TRBD2 for D (5 bases). The germline V gene encodes CDR1 SGHNT and CDR2 YYREEE (reference sequence). This CDR3 is 14 amino acids long. V dropped 0 bases and J dropped 6 bases, with 11 bases sitting between them. CDR3 region: CASSLASRRDTQYF. The CDR3 DNA reads as TGTGCCAGCAGCTTGGCTAGCCGCAGGGATACGCAGTATTTT.

A note on this clonotype: With a much larger clone just one base away, this may be a read error. The chain employs TRBV15 and TRBJ2-2; D uncertain. The germline CDR1 and CDR2 sequences are LNHNV and YYDKDF (reference sequence). The CDR3 covers 16 residues. The V end was cut by 1 base, the J end by 6 bases, with 15 bases between. In nucleotides, the CDR3 is TGTGCCACCAGCAGAGCATCGGCGGTCTCCCCCGGGGAGCTGTTTTTT. Amino acids: CATSRASAVSPGELFF.

The chain joins TRBV11-1 to TRBJ2-2; D gene ambiguous. Trimming stripped 7 bases from V and 9 bases from J, with 15 bases between. CDR3 length equals 13 residues. Germline loops: CDR1 SGHAT, CDR2 FQDESV (reference sequence). Here the CDR3 reads CASNFWDTRELFF. The CDR3 DNA reads as TGTGCCAGCAACTTTTGGGATACCAGGGAGCTGTTTTTT.

As to this clonotype: A much larger clone differs by one base, so this may be a read error. The CDR3 sequence is CVSRSGGVQETQYF. The CDR3 DNA reads as TGTGTCAGCAGAAGCGGTGGGGTCCAAGAGACCCAGTACTTC. The chain recombines TRBV28 with TRBJ2-5; maybe TRBD2 (5 bases). This CDR3 is built from 14 residues. CDR1 is MDHEN and CDR2 is SYDVKM in the germline V gene.

A remark on this clonotype: At one boundary the junction diverges from the germline segment, which might be a read error. The chain has TRBV11-2 and TRBJ1-2; D is unresolved. Germline V lookup: CDR1 SGHAT, CDR2 FQNNGV. This CDR3 contains 13 residues. CDR3 bases: TGTGTCAGGAGCATAACGGGAGTATCTGGCTACACATTC. It specifies CVRSITGVSGYTF.

Remarks on this clonotype: At one end the junction does not follow the germline gene, possibly because of a read error. The rearrangement links TRBV6-5 to TRBJ2-1, with no clear D. Germline V gives CDR1 MNHEY, CDR2 SVGAGI. This CDR3 contains 12 residues. The chain's CDR3 is CACSPQKNEQFF. As DNA, the CDR3 is TGTGCCTGCAGTCCCCAGAAGAATGAGCAGTTCTTC.

In regard to this clonotype: A read error may be the cause here, since a much bigger clone is one base away. V and J are TRBV7-9 and TRBJ2-7; 9 bases are shared with TRBD2. The germline V gene encodes CDR1 SEHNR and CDR2 FQNEAQ (reference sequence). This CDR3 contains 17 residues. CDR3 bases: TGTGCCAACAGCCCGCGGTGGGAATCTAGCGGGATCGACGAGCAGTACTTC. Protein product: CANSPRWESSGIDEQYF.

This sequence joins TRBV29-1 and TRBJ1-1; D unresolved. Germline CDR1 and CDR2: SQVTM and ANQGSEA. This CDR3 is built from 15 residues. V was trimmed by 5 bases and J by 0 bases, leaving 16 bases between them. CDR3 sequence: CSVRSGWDMNTEAFF. The DNA of the CDR3 is TGCAGCGTTAGATCGGGGTGGGATATGAACACTGAAGCTTTCTTT.

Regarding this clonotype: Relative to the germline gene, one junction end is altered; a read error may explain this. This chain links TRBV4-1 with TRBJ1-5; tentative D call: TRBD1 (5 bases). This CDR3 spans 15 amino acids. Germline V gene sequence: CDR1 MGHRA, CDR2 YSYEKL. CDR3 in amino acids: CVSSPIKGRNQPQHF. The CDR3 region has the DNA TGCGTCAGCAGTCCCATAAAGGGGAGGAATCAGCCCCAGCATTTT.

This clonotype was observed at least ten times. The V gene is TRBV29-1, the J gene TRBJ2-1, with 7 bases matching TRBD1. In germline, CDR1 is SQVTM, CDR2 ANQGSEA. This CDR3 has 13 residues. Germline trimming cut 6 bases from V and 8 bases from J; bases unmatched to any gene: 10. The CDR3 loop reads CSVMRPGQDEQFF. DNA for the CDR3: TGCAGCGTCATGCGCCCTGGACAGGATGAGCAGTTCTTC.

The chain has TRBV4-1 and TRBJ1-5; TRBD1 matches at 8 bases. The tail of the sequence fits TRBJ2-3 better, so the J call may be wrong. The CDR3 is made up of 15 amino acids. From germline, CDR1 is MGHRA and CDR2 YSYEKL. The CDR3 is CASSLRAGGKQPQYF. CDR3 nucleotide sequence: TGCGCCAGCAGCCTTCGGGCAGGGGGCAAACAGCCCCAGTATTTT.